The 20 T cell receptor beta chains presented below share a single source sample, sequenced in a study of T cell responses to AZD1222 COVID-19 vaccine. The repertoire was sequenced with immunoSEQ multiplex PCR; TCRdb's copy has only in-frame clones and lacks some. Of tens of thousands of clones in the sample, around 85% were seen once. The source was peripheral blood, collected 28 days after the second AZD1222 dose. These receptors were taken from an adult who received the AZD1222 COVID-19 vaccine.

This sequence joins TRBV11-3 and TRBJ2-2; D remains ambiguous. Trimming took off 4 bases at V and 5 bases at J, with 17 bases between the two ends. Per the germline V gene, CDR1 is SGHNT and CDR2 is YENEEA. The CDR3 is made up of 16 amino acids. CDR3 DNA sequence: TGTGCCAGCAGCTCAGGCCTCTGGAGCAGAACCGGGGAGCTGTTTTTT. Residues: CASSSGLWSRTGELFF.

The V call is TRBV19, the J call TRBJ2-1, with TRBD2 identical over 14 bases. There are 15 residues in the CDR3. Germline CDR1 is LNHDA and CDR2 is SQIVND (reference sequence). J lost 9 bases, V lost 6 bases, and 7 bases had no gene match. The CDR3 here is CASSPTSGGAREQFF. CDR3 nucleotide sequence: TGTGCCAGTAGCCCGACTAGCGGGGGGGCCCGTGAGCAGTTCTTC.

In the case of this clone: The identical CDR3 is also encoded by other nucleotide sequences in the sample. CDR3 sequence reads: CASSLGGQETQYF. In DNA, the CDR3 is TGTGCCAGCAGCCTAGGGGGCCAGGAGACCCAGTACTTC. This chain connects TRBV7-2 to TRBJ2-5; 7 bases map to TRBD1. V dropped 5 bases and J dropped 5; count of bases not matched to a gene: 5. The CDR3 is made up of 13 amino acids. The V gene's germline CDR1 is SGHTA and CDR2 FQGNSA.

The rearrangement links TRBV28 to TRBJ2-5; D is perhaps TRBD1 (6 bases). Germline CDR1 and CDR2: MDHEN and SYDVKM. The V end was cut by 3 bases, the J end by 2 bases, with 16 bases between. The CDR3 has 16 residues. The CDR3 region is CASSFGTRGYQETQYF. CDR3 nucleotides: TGTGCCAGCAGTTTTGGGACAAGGGGATATCAAGAGACCCAGTACTTC.

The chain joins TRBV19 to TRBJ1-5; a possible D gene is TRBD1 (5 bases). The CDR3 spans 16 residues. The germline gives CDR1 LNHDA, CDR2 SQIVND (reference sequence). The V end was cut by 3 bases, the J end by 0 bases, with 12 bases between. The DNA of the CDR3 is TGTGCCAGTAGTATTACAGGCTCTTATAGCAATCAGCCCCAGCATTTT. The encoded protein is CASSITGSYSNQPQHF. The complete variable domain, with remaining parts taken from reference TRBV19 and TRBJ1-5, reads DGGITQSPKYLFRKEGQNVTLSCEQNLNHDAMYWYRQDPGQGLRLIYYSQIVNDFQKGDIAEGYSVSREKKESFPLTVTSAQKNPTAFYLCASSITGSYSNQPQHFGDGTRLSIL.

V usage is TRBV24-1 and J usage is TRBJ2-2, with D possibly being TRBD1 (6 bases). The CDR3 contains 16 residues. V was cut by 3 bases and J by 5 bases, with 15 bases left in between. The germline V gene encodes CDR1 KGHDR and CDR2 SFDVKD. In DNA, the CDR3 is TGTGCCACCAGTGATCTCTCAGGGACATTTACCGGGGAGCTGTTTTTT. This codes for CATSDLSGTFTGELFF.

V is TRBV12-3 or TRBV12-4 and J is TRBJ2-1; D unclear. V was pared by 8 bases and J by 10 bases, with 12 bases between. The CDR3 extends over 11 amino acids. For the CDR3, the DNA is TGTGCCAGCGGACCCGATAAAGAGCAGTTCTTC. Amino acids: CASGPDKEQFF.

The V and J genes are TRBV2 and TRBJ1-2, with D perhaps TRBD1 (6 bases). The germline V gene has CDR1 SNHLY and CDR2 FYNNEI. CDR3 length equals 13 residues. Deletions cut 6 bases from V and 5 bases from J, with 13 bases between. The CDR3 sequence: CASSPGQGYGYTF. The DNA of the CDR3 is TGTGCCAGCAGCCCCGGTCAGGGGTATGGCTACACCTTC.

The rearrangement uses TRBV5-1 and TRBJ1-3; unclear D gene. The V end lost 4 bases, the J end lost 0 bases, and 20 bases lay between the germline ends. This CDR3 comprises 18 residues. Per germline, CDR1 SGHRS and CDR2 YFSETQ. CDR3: CASSPLGSLPSSGNTIYF. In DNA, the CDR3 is TGCGCCAGCAGCCCCTTAGGCTCCCTTCCTTCCTCTGGAAACACCATATATTTT.

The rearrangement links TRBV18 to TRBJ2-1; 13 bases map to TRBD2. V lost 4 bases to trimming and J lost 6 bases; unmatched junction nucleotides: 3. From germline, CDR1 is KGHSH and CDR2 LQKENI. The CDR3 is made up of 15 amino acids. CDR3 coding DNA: TGTGCCAGCTCACTAGGGACTAGCGGGATCAATGAGCAGTTCTTC. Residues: CASSLGTSGINEQFF.

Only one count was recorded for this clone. CDR3 bases: TGTGCCAGCAGCTTAGCAACAAACACTGAAGCTTTCTTT. Amino acid sequence: CASSLATNTEAFF. The chain has TRBV7-9 and TRBJ1-1; D remains unclear. The CDR3 length is 13 residues. CDR1 is SEHNR, CDR2 FQNEAQ, per germline (reference sequence). Trimming shortened V by 0 bases and J by 2 bases, and 4 bases separated the two germline ends.

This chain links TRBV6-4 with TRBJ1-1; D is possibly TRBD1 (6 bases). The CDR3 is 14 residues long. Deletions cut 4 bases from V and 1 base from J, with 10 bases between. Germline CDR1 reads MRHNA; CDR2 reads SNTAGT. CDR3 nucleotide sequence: TGTGCCAGCAGTGGATGGACAGAGAACACTGAAGCTTTCTTT. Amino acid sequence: CASSGWTENTEAFF.

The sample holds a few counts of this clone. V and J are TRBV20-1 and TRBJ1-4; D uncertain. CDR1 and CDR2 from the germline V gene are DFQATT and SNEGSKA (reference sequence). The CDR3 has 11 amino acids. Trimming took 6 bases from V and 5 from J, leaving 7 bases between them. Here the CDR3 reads CSAPQNEKLFF. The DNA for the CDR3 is TGCAGTGCCCCTCAAAATGAAAAACTGTTTTTT.

The DNA of the CDR3 is TGTGCCACCAGTGACTGGACAGGGGTGGATGGCTACACCTTC. Translated: CATSDWTGVDGYTF. The chain joins TRBV24-1 to TRBJ1-2, with TRBD1 matching over 9 bases. Germline-derived CDR1 and CDR2 are KGHDR and SFDVKD. The CDR3 sequence is 14 residues long. The V gene end was trimmed by 4 bases and the J gene end by 6 bases; junction bases not matched to a gene: 5.

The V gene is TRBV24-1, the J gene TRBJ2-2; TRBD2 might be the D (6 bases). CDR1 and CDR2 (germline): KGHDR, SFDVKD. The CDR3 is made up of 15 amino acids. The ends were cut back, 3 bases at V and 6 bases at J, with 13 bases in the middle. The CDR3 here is CATSDPGSHSGELFF. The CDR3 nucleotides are TGTGCCACCAGTGATCCCGGGAGCCACTCCGGGGAGCTGTTTTTT.

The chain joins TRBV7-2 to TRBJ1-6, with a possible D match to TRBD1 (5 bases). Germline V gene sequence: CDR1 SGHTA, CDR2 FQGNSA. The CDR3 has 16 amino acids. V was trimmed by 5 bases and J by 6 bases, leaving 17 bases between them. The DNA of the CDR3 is TGTGCCAGCAGCCAAGTATCGGCAGGGACTAATTCACCCCTCCACTTT. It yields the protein CASSQVSAGTNSPLHF.

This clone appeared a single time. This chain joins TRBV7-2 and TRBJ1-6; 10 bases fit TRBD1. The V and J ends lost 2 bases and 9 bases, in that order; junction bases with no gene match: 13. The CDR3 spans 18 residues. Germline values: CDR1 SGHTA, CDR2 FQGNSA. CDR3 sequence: CASSLMASLGTGVSPLHF. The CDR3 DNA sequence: TGTGCCAGCAGCTTAATGGCCTCGTTGGGGACAGGGGTTTCACCCCTCCACTTT. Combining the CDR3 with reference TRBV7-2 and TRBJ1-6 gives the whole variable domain GAGVSQSPSNKVTEKGKDVELRCDPISGHTALYWYRQSLGQGLEFLIYFQGNSAPDKSGLPSDRFSAERTGGSVSTLTIQRTQQEDSAVYLCASSLMASLGTGVSPLHFGNGTRLTVT.

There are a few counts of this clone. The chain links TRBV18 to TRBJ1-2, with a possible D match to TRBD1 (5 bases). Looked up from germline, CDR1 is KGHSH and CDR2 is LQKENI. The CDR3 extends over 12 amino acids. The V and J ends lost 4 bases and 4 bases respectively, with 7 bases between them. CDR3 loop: CASSRDGYGYTF. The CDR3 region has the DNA TGTGCCAGCTCACGGGACGGCTATGGCTACACCTTC.

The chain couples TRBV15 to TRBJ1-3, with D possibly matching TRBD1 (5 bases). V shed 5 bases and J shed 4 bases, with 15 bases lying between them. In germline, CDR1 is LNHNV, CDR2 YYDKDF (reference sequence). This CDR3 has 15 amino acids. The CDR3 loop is CATSSRGGPGNTIYF. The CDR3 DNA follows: TGTGCCACCAGCTCTCGCGGGGGACCCGGAAACACCATATATTTT.

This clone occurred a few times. The CDR3 region is CASSFGRVPNEQFF. CDR3 sequence (DNA): TGTGCCAGCTCCTTCGGGAGGGTACCCAATGAGCAGTTCTTC. The chain joins TRBV18 to TRBJ2-1; TRBD2 aligns across 8 bases. CDR1 is KGHSH and CDR2 is LQKENI in the germline V gene. The CDR3 loop spans 14 amino acids. The J segment lost 6 bases and the V segment lost 6 bases, leaving 7 bases of the junction unmatched.